Listed here is a single TCR beta chain. These data originate in a study of monozygotic twins with inflammatory bowel disease. T cells were not sorted, and total RNA was isolated straight from whole blood. The RNA usage for each TCR library was around 3.5 ug of total RNA. Template switching was used to attach UMIs, which incorporated a 6-nucleotide sample barcode. TCRdb reprocessed the 5' RACE reads, keeping one entry per CDR3 protein, no DNA. The listing contains about 380,000 distinct CDR3 sequences. The sequencing sample was made of blood. The sequence was obtained from a human donor with ulcerative colitis or Crohn's disease, or a healthy co-twin of an affected twin (not recorded which).

CDR3 residues: CASSSSTGSSGANVLTF. V usage is TRBV5-1 and J usage is TRBJ2-6; TCRdb calls TRBD1, which cannot be checked without DNA. The CDR3 consists of 17 residues. Germline-derived CDR1 and CDR2 are SGHRS and YFSETQ. Combining the CDR3 with reference TRBV5-1 and TRBJ2-6 gives the whole variable domain KAGVTQTPRYLIKTRGQQVTLSCSPISGHRSVSWYQQTPGQGLQFLFEYFSETQRNKGNFPGRFSGRQFSNSRSEMNVSTLELGDSALYLCASSSSTGSSGANVLTFGAGSRLTVL.